This T cell receptor (beta chain) was identified during a study of a mutant IDH1 vaccine in newly diagnosed glioma (dated by TCRdb to about 2021). Concerning the study at large: Vaccination began 4-6 weeks after radiotherapy alone, or alongside temozolomide cycles in the chemotherapy-containing groups. Of the approximately 35 treated patients, 62.5% were male and around 40% were female, and a mean age of about 37 years was recorded. Longitudinal TCRB deep sequencing was performed for roughly 25 treated patients wherever samples were available for exploratory analyses. Before enrollment, most patients had been given radiochemotherapy with temozolomide as standard therapy, while the rest had received either radiotherapy alone or temozolomide alone. Visit V12 was the week-35 safety follow-up and visit V13 was the week-47 end of study. Peripheral blood was collected at six visits: V03 (baseline), V05, V07, V10, V12 and V13. What the research found in general, with its limitations: No apparent relationship was observed between pseudoprogression and alterations in the top peripheral T cell clonotypes detected by TCRB sequencing. Vaccine-induced immune responses across multiple MHC alleles were detected in 85% to 95% of patients. It was noted by the authors that analyses of patient blood samples could not be reproduced owing to sample limitations. Availability determined which PBMC samples were chosen for TCRB deep sequencing.

In the paper's terms, the time point label means: week 35, safety follow-up. Each vaccine dose, consisting of 300 ug of a 20-mer mutant IDH1 peptide in Montanide, was administered subcutaneously with topical imiquimod. Patients received eight vaccinations in weeks 1, 3, 5, 7, 11, 15, 19 and 23, corresponding to visits V03 through V10. All donors had newly diagnosed IDH1-mutant astrocytomas of WHO grade 3 or 4 that showed loss of nuclear ATRX. The samples were drawn from NOA16, a multicentre, single-arm, open-label phase I trial in Germany that tested a mutant IDH1 peptide vaccine in humans for the first time. Genomic DNA for TCRB sequencing was isolated from EDTA blood with the DNeasy Blood and Tissue Kit. Regarding this clone: It has no known antigen specificity. Base-call qualities are not available, and no considerably larger clone is one nucleotide away.

Receptor amplification or capture employed the immunoSEQ multiplex PCR assay. Rearranged TCR beta chain sequences were amplified with the hsTCRB Kit following the manufacturer's protocol. An Illumina MiSeq was used to sequence the TCRB libraries. The published analysis was carried out like this. Demultiplexing, trimming and gene mapping were performed with the kit vendor's proprietary platform. The clones in this table, taken by TCRdb from immuneACCESS, are in-frame only. Not every clone is retained; where verified, under half of the shortfall comes from an unresolved V gene, and the cause of the rest is unknown. D and trimming were read from the DNA, whereas the V and J calls and clone size are those reported in that table. The sample includes about 56,000 clones, with about 86% observed a single time. The top ten hold roughly 1.6% of the sample. Reading the germline V gene gives CDR1 SGHTA and CDR2 FQGNSA. Measured from the cysteine to the phenylalanine, the CDR3 is 15 residues long. Solely the CDR3 DNA is kept, with 45 bases framed from the first base. Trimming takes 3 bases from V and 2 bases from J, and the germline ends sit 8 bases apart.

The sequence is built from TRBV7-2 and TRBJ2-6; no D gene call is confident. The sample here was PBMCs, taken from a glioma patient whose treatment included an IDH1 peptide vaccine. The sequence came from a man aged 35-49 years with glioma. The nucleotides read TGTGCCAGCAGCTTTTTGGGTCCTGGGGCCAACGTCCTGACTTTC. It translates as CASSFLGPGANVLTF.